This T cell receptor beta chain was identified in a study of blood T cell repertoires in COVID-19. Study details: The origin of the acute and convalescent COVID-19 samples was the United States, Italy and Spain. T cells, B-cell-depleted T cells, or PBMCs supplied cDNA or gDNA.

As originally analysed: Estimation of nucleated cell counts was performed using reference gene primer amplification. The assay was immunoSEQ multiplex PCR, and TCRdb's table has in-frame clones only and misses some. D and trimming were read from the DNA, whereas the V and J calls and clone size are those reported in that table. The table records under 150,000 clones, 80% to 90% of them present only once. The V gene end was trimmed by 4 bases and the J gene end by 2 bases; junction bases not matched to a gene: 12. The CDR3 runs 16 residues. Germline CDR1 SGHRS, CDR2 YFSETQ. This sequence was found in a woman aged 55-69 years with active COVID-19. The V gene is TRBV5-1, the J gene TRBJ2-7, with 7 bases matching TRBD2. Sequenced: peripheral blood. CDR3 nucleotide sequence: TGCGCCAGCAGCCCGGAGGGCGCTAGCGGTACCTACGAGCAGTACTTC. Translating it yields CASSPEGASGTYEQYF.